This T cell receptor beta chain was sequenced during a study of OX40 agonist ivuxolimab in advanced cancers. This clone came up once. The CDR3 covers 19 residues. Germline-derived CDR1 and CDR2 are LNHDA and SQIVND (reference sequence). V shed 2 bases and J 0 bases; nucleotides not matched to a gene: 10. This table comes from immunoSEQ multiplex PCR, and its TCRdb copy is limited to in-frame clones, with some not included. The sample has 75,000 to 90,000 clones; about 89% are singletons. The chain combines TRBV19 with TRBJ1-5, with TRBD1 matching over 10 bases. The material sequenced was CD4+ or CD8+ T cells sorted from blood, taken in a trial of the OX40 agonist ivuxolimab. The TCR was taken from an adult with an advanced solid tumor such as melanoma, head and neck, liver or kidney cancer. The CDR3 protein is CASSIILGQGRTSNQPQHF. CDR3 bases: TGTGCCAGTAGTATAATCCTGGGACAGGGGAGGACTAGCAATCAGCCCCAGCATTTT.